These T cell receptor beta chains were read from a single sample in a study of identical twins. TCRdb recomputed calls from the 5' RACE reads with MiXCR, one row per CDR3 protein. The repertoire consists of some 200,000 distinct CDR3 sequences, with 6.5% to 8.5% occurring once and the leading ten covering approximately 2%. The sample also formed part of further work on yellow fever vaccine responses in identical twins.

Sequencing was done on a sample of memory (CD45RO+) T cells sorted from blood. The source of these receptors is a young woman in good health. The CDR3 runs from the conserved cysteine through the conserved F or W. D genes are given only for firm matches. Some rows have no size entry. The others give once, few or many, or a class for an expanded clone.

size	V	J	D	DNA	CDR3
many	TRBV12-3/TRBV12-4	TRBJ2-3	TRBD1	TGTGCCAGCAGTTTGCTGAGGGGGCAAGCAGATACGCAGTATTTT	CASSLLRGQADTQYF
-	TRBV30	TRBJ1-5	-	TGTGCCTGGAGTGTGCAGAACAATCAGCCCCAGCATTTT	CAWSVQNNQPQHF
-	TRBV6-5	TRBJ2-7	TRBD1	TGTGCCAGCGTTGGACAGGGGAAAACCTACGAGCAGTACTTC	CASVGQGKTYEQYF
-	TRBV6-1	TRBJ2-2	-	TGTGCCAGCAGTAAACTGGGGGGACCCGGGGAGCTGTTTTTT	CASSKLGGPGELFF
many	TRBV5-1	TRBJ2-3	TRBD2	TGCGCCAGCAGCTTGATCGGTTCGTCGGGAGGTGGTACAGATACGCAGTATTTT	CASSLIGSSGGGTDTQYF
few	TRBV27	TRBJ1-5	-	TGTGCCAGCAGTTTAGACGCCAACGGCAATCAGCCCCAGCATTTT	CASSLDANGNQPQHF
-	TRBV29-1	TRBJ1-4	-	TGCAGCGTTGATGGTGACATAACGGGACATAATGAAAAACTGTTTTTT	CSVDGDITGHNEKLFF
-	TRBV9	TRBJ1-1	-	TGTGCCAGCAGCGTAGCTGGGGGGGGAATGGACACTGAAGCTTTCTTT	CASSVAGGGMDTEAFF
-	TRBV5-1	TRBJ2-7	TRBD2	TGCGCCAGCAGCATACTACCGGGACTAGCGGGAGTTCCGGGCGAGCAGTACTTC	CASSILPGLAGVPGEQYF
few	TRBV3-1	TRBJ1-1	-	TGTGCCAGCAGCCCTTGGGGCGCAGACACTGAAGCTTTCTTT	CASSPWGADTEAFF